The source of this T cell receptor beta chain is a study of blood T cells in healthy people across ages. Sample-barcoded 5' priming and a J-beta primer mix drove a second PCR of roughly 6 to 12 cycles. TCRdb passed the 5' RACE reads through MiXCR, listing each CDR3 protein once. The sample yields about 1.4 million distinct CDR3 sequences, roughly 59% seen once. Germline V gene data show CDR1 as DFQATT and CDR2 as SNEGSKA (reference sequence). This CDR3 has 11 amino acids. V shed 5 bases and J shed 3 bases, with 7 bases lying between them. This clonotype was detected ten times or more. The V and J genes are TRBV20-1 and TRBJ1-2; tentatively, D is TRBD1 (5 bases). The TCR comes from a young man in good health. The specimen was blood. CDR3 coding DNA: TGCAGTGCTGGGGACGACTATGGCTACACCTTC. This translates into CSAGDDYGYTF.